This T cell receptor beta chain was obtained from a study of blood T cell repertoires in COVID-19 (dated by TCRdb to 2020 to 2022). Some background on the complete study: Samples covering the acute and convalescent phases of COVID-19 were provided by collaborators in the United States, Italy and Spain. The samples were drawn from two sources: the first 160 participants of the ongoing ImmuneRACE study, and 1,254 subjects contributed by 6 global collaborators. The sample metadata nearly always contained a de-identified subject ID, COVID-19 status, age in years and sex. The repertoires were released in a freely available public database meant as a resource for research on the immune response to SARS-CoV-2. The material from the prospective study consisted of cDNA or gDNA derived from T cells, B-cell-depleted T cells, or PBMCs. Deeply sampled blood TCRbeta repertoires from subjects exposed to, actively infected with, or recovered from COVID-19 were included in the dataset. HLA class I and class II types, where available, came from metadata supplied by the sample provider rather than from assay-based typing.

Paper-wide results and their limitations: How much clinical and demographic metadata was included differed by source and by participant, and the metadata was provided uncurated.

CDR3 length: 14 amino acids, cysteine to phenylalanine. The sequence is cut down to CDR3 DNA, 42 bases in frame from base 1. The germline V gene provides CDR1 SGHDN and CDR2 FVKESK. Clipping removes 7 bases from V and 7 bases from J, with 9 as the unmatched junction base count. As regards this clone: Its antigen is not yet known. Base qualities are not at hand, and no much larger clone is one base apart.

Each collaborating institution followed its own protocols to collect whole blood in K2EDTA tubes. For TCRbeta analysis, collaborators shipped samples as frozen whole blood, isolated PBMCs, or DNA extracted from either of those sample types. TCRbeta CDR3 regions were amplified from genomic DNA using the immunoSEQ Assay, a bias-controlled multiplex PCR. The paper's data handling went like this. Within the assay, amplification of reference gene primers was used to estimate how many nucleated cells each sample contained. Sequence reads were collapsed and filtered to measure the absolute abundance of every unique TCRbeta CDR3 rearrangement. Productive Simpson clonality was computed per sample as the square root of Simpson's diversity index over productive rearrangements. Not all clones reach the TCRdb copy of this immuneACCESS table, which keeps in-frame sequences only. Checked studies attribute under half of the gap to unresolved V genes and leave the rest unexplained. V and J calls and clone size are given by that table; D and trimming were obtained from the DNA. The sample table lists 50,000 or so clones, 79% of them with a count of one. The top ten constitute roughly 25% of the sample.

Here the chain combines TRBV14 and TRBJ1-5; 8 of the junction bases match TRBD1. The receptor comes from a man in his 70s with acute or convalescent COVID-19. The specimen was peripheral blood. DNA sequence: TGTGCCAGCAACGCCCAGGGGGCCAGGCAGCCCCAGCATTTT. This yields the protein CASNAQGARQPQHF.